Below are 27 T cell receptor beta chains sequenced from a single sample in a study of OX40 agonist ivuxolimab in advanced cancers. The library relied on the immunoSEQ multiplex PCR assay. TCRdb stores this immuneACCESS table with in-frame sequences only. Part of the clones is absent; in the studies checked, under half of the shortfall reflects unresolved V genes, and no reason is known for the rest. In this sample the table shows more than 45,000 clones, around 73% of which occur a single time. The top ten constitute approximately 2% of the sample. Material: CD4+ or CD8+ T cells sorted from blood, obtained in a trial of the OX40 agonist ivuxolimab. The receptor set was obtained from an adult with an advanced solid tumor such as melanoma, head and neck, liver or kidney cancer.

V gene TRBV11-1 combines with J gene TRBJ2-5; D ambiguous. V was shortened by 3 bases and J by 7 bases, with 15 bases between the two germline ends. The germline CDR1 and CDR2 sequences are SGHAT and FQDESV (reference sequence). This CDR3 comprises 14 residues. The CDR3 here is CASSFGFQTGTQYF. The CDR3 DNA follows: TGTGCCAGCAGCTTCGGGTTCCAAACGGGGACCCAGTACTTC.

V is TRBV12-5 and J is TRBJ2-7; D is undetermined. V was pared by 8 bases and J by 3 bases, with 8 bases between. The germline V gene has CDR1 LGHNT and CDR2 FRNRAP. This CDR3 region has 11 residues. Here the CDR3 reads CASLDHYEQYF. CDR3 nucleotide sequence: TGTGCTAGTCTAGACCACTACGAGCAGTACTTC.

V is TRBV5-1 and J is TRBJ1-3, with D tentatively TRBD1 (6 bases). The CDR3 consists of 18 residues. Trimming cost V 3 bases and J 2 bases, with 21 bases left between them. Germline values: CDR1 SGHRS, CDR2 YFSETQ. CDR3 sequence reads: CASSWETGFPLAGNTIYF. CDR3 nucleotides: TGCGCCAGCAGCTGGGAGACAGGCTTCCCCCTCGCTGGAAACACCATATATTTT. Full variable domain (rest looked up from reference TRBV5-1 and TRBJ1-3): KAGVTQTPRYLIKTRGQQVTLSCSPISGHRSVSWYQQTPGQGLQFLFEYFSETQRNKGNFPGRFSGRQFSNSRSEMNVSTLELGDSALYLCASSWETGFPLAGNTIYFGEGSWLTVV.

CDR3 amino acids: CASSKNYGYTF. For the CDR3, the DNA is TGTGCCAGTAGTAAGAACTATGGCTACACCTTC. This chain links TRBV19 with TRBJ1-2; D unclear. CDR1 is LNHDA, CDR2 SQIVND, per germline (reference sequence). The CDR3 length is 11 residues. Deletions cut 4 bases from V and 2 bases from J, with 2 bases between.

This chain joins TRBV7-3 and TRBJ2-2; 7 bases line up with TRBD2. The ends lost 8 bases at V and 6 bases at J; junction bases unmatched: 9. The CDR3 length is 14 residues. Germline V gene sequence: CDR1 SGHTA, CDR2 FQGTGA. CDR3 in DNA: TGTGCCAGCGGGGAGGGCCTCTCTTCCGGGGAGCTGTTTTTT. It yields the protein CASGEGLSSGELFF.

This clone was seen a few times. The chain links TRBV7-3 to TRBJ2-3; tentative D call: TRBD2 (6 bases). Per the germline V gene, CDR1 is SGHTA and CDR2 is FQGTGA. With 5 bases removed from V and 2 bases from J, the gap between germline ends came to 11 bases. This CDR3 region has 14 residues. The chain's CDR3 is CASSPGLNTDTQYF. The CDR3 nucleotides read TGTGCCAGCAGCCCGGGACTTAACACAGATACGCAGTATTTT.

This clone was counted between two and nine times. The chain combines TRBV27 with TRBJ2-1; possibly TRBD1 or TRBD2 for D (6 bases each). From germline, CDR1 is MNHEY and CDR2 SMNVEV (reference sequence). The germline V and J ends were trimmed by 8 bases and 0 bases, with 14 bases remaining between them. The CDR3 spans 15 residues. The CDR3 loop reads CASRLGGSSYNEQFF. CDR3 bases: TGTGCCAGCCGACTCGGGGGCAGCTCCTACAATGAGCAGTTCTTC.

The chain combines TRBV5-4 with TRBJ1-1, with D possibly TRBD1 on 5 matching bases. Trimming shortened V by 5 bases and J by 0 bases, and 11 bases separated the two germline ends. The CDR3 spans 14 residues. Looked up from germline, CDR1 is SGHNT and CDR2 is YYREEE (reference sequence). The CDR3 loop reads CASRKGTMNTEAFF. The CDR3 DNA is TGTGCCAGCAGGAAGGGGACCATGAACACTGAAGCTTTCTTT.

The chain's CDR3 is CASSPQRINEQFF. For the CDR3, the DNA is TGTGCCAGCTCACCCCAGAGGATCAATGAGCAGTTCTTC. The chain recombines TRBV18 with TRBJ2-1, with D unresolved. The CDR3 sequence is 13 residues long. With 3 bases removed from V and 6 bases from J, the gap between germline ends came to 9 bases. The germline CDR1 and CDR2 sequences are KGHSH and LQKENI.

This clone was counted a few times. The chain combines TRBV7-6 with TRBJ2-7, with 7 positions matching TRBD2. The V and J ends lost 3 bases and 0 bases, in that order; junction bases with no gene match: 17. The CDR3 has 19 amino acids. Germline CDR1 reads SGHVS; CDR2 reads FNYEAQ. The CDR3 spells CASSLGPLAAGRNSYEQYF. As DNA, the CDR3 is TGTGCCAGCAGCTTGGGGCCCCTAGCGGCGGGTAGAAACTCCTACGAGCAGTACTTC. The complete variable domain, with remaining parts taken from reference TRBV7-6 and TRBJ2-7, reads GAGVSQSPRYKVTKRGQDVALRCDPISGHVSLYWYRQALGQGPEFLTYFNYEAQQDKSGLPNDRFSAERPEGSISTLTIQRTEQRDSAMYRCASSLGPLAAGRNSYEQYFGPGTRLTVT.

The chain uses TRBV7-9 and TRBJ1-2; 9 bases fit TRBD1. Trimming at V came to 3 bases and at J to 8 bases, leaving 10 bases not matched to a gene. Germline assignment: CDR1 SEHNR and CDR2 FQNEAQ (reference sequence). This CDR3 spans 15 amino acids. The CDR3 DNA follows: TGTGCCAGCAGCTTTGGTGGGACAGGGAGACGAGGCTACACCTTC. Protein product: CASSFGGTGRRGYTF.

Only a few counts were recorded for this clone. V usage is TRBV29-1 and J usage is TRBJ2-1; 7 bases agree with TRBD2. CDR1 and CDR2 from the germline V gene are SQVTM and ANQGSEA. The trim removed 7 bases at V and 3 bases at J, leaving 9 bases unmatched. The CDR3 has 14 amino acids. This chain's CDR3 is CSAYPREDYNEQFF. The DNA of the CDR3 is TGCAGCGCCTACCCACGGGAGGACTACAATGAGCAGTTCTTC.

The chain links TRBV6-1 to TRBJ2-7; tentative D call: TRBD2 (7 bases). The germline CDR1 and CDR2 sequences are MNHNS and SASEGT. The CDR3 has 13 residues. V gave up 9 bases and J gave up 2 bases, with 14 bases separating them. The CDR3 loop reads CASGGGGPYEQYF. CDR3 sequence (DNA): TGTGCCAGTGGAGGGGGGGGCCCCTACGAGCAGTACTTC.

This chain connects TRBV6-5 to TRBJ1-2; no firm D call. CDR1 and CDR2 from the germline V gene are MNHEY and SVGAGI. This CDR3 region has 14 residues. Between the trimmed V and J ends, which lost 5 bases and 4 bases, there was a span of 14 bases. The CDR3 DNA follows: TGTGCCAGCAGTCCCGCCGGCCGTGGCTATGGCTACACCTTC. Its protein product is CASSPAGRGYGYTF.

The chain recombines TRBV28 with TRBJ1-5, with 8 bases lining up with TRBD1. CDR1 is MDHEN and CDR2 is SYDVKM in the germline V gene. The CDR3 runs to 16 residues. The V gene end was trimmed by 5 bases and the J gene end by 6 bases; junction bases not matched to a gene: 12. Here the CDR3 DNA reads TGTGCCAGCAGTGAGAGCGACAGGGGTGACGGTCAGCCCCAGCATTTT. The encoded protein is CASSESDRGDGQPQHF. Full variable domain (remainder filled in from reference TRBV28 and TRBJ1-5): DVKVTQSSRYLVKRTGEKVFLECVQDMDHENMFWYRQDPGLGLRLIYFSYDVKMKEKGDIPEGYSVSREKKERFSLILESASTNQTSMYLCASSESDRGDGQPQHFGDGTRLSIL.

The V and J genes are TRBV28 and TRBJ2-2; the match to TRBD2 covers 16 bases. Germline trimming cut 3 bases from V and 4 bases from J; bases unmatched to any gene: 8. Germline assignment: CDR1 MDHEN and CDR2 SYDVKM. The CDR3 sequence is 19 residues long. CDR3: CASSFPGLAGGRGTGELFF. The CDR3 DNA reads as TGTGCCAGCAGTTTCCCGGGACTAGCGGGAGGGCGAGGCACCGGGGAGCTGTTTTTT.

In this sample, this clone turned up a few times. The chain links TRBV5-1 to TRBJ1-6; 11 nucleotides align to TRBD1. Germline loops: CDR1 SGHRS, CDR2 YFSETQ. The J segment lost 7 bases and the V segment lost 7 bases, leaving 10 bases of the junction unmatched. The CDR3 contains 16 residues. The CDR3 nucleotides read TGCGCCAGCTCCGAGGGCAGGACAGGGGGCAATTCACCCCTCCACTTT. Protein sequence: CASSEGRTGGNSPLHF.

V and J are TRBV16 and TRBJ1-6, with D unclear. The CDR3 loop spans 12 amino acids. Germline values: CDR1 KGHSY, CDR2 FQNENV. V lost 2 bases, J lost 7 bases, and 3 bases lay in between. CDR3 bases: TGTGCCAGCAGCCAACAGAATTCACCCCTCCACTTT. The encoded protein is CASSQQNSPLHF.

CDR3 sequence reads: CASSEVLRGEPEQFF. In DNA form, the CDR3 reads TGTGCCAGCAGTGAAGTACTACGCGGTGAGCCTGAGCAGTTCTTC. V and J are TRBV6-1 and TRBJ2-1; no clear D gene. The germline CDR1 and CDR2 sequences are MNHNS and SASEGT. The CDR3 extends over 15 amino acids. Trimming left V 1 base short and J 9 bases short, with 16 bases between.

This clone is categorized as medium-sized. The chain combines TRBV7-9 with TRBJ1-1; 7 bases map to TRBD1. Per the germline V gene, CDR1 is SEHNR and CDR2 is FQNEAQ (reference sequence). V shed 3 bases, J shed 4 bases, and the junction held 11 bases outside the gene matches. The CDR3 covers 16 residues. The CDR3 loop is CASSFEQGFGLTEAFF. The CDR3 DNA reads TGTGCCAGCAGCTTCGAACAGGGGTTCGGGCTCACTGAAGCTTTCTTT.

The chain recombines TRBV11-2 with TRBJ2-1; 7 bases line up with TRBD2. Germline CDR1 SGHAT, CDR2 FQNNGV. This CDR3 spans 14 amino acids. J was trimmed by 4 bases and V by 1 base; bases with no gene match: 1. CDR3 sequence (DNA): TGTGCCAGCAGCTTAGGGACTAGGTACAATGAGCAGTTCTTC. Its protein is CASSLGTRYNEQFF.

The chain recombines TRBV18 with TRBJ1-3; 7 nucleotides line up with TRBD1. CDR1 is KGHSH and CDR2 is LQKENI in the germline V gene. CDR3 length equals 17 residues. Trimming cost V 6 bases and J 0 bases; bases outside gene matches: 11. This CDR3 is CASSRMTTGDSGNTIYF. DNA for the CDR3: TGTGCCAGCTCTAGAATGACCACAGGGGACTCTGGAAACACCATATATTTT.

The chain uses TRBV6-1 and TRBJ2-1; D gene ambiguous. Germline V gene lookup returns CDR1 MNHNS and CDR2 SASEGT. The CDR3 is 14 amino acids. V was pared by 0 bases and J by 6 bases, with 9 bases between. CDR3 nucleotides: TGTGCCAGCAGTGAAGCGCTTCATTTCAATGAGCAGTTCTTC. Its protein is CASSEALHFNEQFF.

The gene calls are TRBV5-6 and TRBJ2-1; 13 nucleotides line up with TRBD2. The CDR3 runs 16 residues. V shed 4 bases and J 7 bases; nucleotides not matched to a gene: 8. Germline assignment: CDR1 SGHDT and CDR2 YYEEEE. The DNA for the CDR3 is TGTGCCAGCAGCGTACGGACTAGCGGGGGTGGTAATGAGCAGTTCTTC. Its protein product is CASSVRTSGGGNEQFF.

The chain carries TRBV30 and TRBJ1-2; D may be TRBD1 (5 bases). This CDR3 comprises 14 residues. The germline gives CDR1 GTSNPN, CDR2 SVGIG (reference sequence). Trimming cost V 4 bases and J 8 bases, with 20 bases left between them. Here the CDR3 reads CAWTSDNRGGGYTF. DNA of the CDR3: TGTGCCTGGACGTCGGACAACCGGGGTGGGGGCTACACCTTC.

In DNA form, the CDR3 reads TGTGCCCTGACCGGACCAGCTCGCGAGACCCAGTACTTC. Translation gives CALTGPARETQYF. The J gene is TRBJ2-5, the V gene TRBV30; no definite D call. Germline V gene sequence: CDR1 GTSNPN, CDR2 SVGIG (reference sequence). This CDR3 has 13 amino acids. Trimming pared 8 bases from V and 5 bases from J, leaving 18 bases between. The variable domain in full, completed from reference TRBV30 and TRBJ2-5, reads SQTIHQWPATLVQPVGSPLSLECTVEGTSNPNLYWYRQAAGRGLQLLFYSVGIGQISSEVPQNLSASRPQDRQFILSSKKLLLSDSGFYLCALTGPARETQYFGPGTRLLVL.

The V call is TRBV6-5, the J call TRBJ2-1, with D tentatively TRBD2 (5 bases). The ends were cut back, 7 bases at V and 4 bases at J, with 17 bases in the middle. The germline gives CDR1 MNHEY, CDR2 SVGAGI. This CDR3 spans 15 amino acids. CDR3 residues: CASKRAGIRYNEQFF. CDR3 nucleotide sequence: TGTGCCAGCAAAAGGGCGGGCATCAGGTACAATGAGCAGTTCTTC.